The 6 T cell receptor beta chains below all came from one sample that was sequenced in a study of shared clonotypes between healthy human individuals. Some clones are missing from TCRdb's copy, which holds only in-frame ones; the method was immunoSEQ multiplex PCR. Of roughly 680,000 clones listed, 72% are singletons. Sequenced material: memory CD4+ T cells sorted from blood. As for subset: CD45RA-negative fraction. These receptors were collected from a woman between 25 and 40 years old in good health.

The chain is built from TRBV27 and TRBJ1-2; D possibly corresponds to TRBD1 (5 bases). V lost 5 bases, J lost 5 bases, and 18 bases lay in between. The CDR3 is 15 residues long. From germline, CDR1 is MNHEY and CDR2 SMNVEV (reference sequence). The chain's CDR3 is CASSRVGGNWYGYTF. The CDR3 DNA reads TGTGCCAGCAGTCGAGTCGGGGGGAATTGGTATGGCTACACCTTC.

The V call is TRBV6-1, the J call TRBJ2-3; a possible D gene is TRBD1 (6 bases). The germline V gene encodes CDR1 MNHNS and CDR2 SASEGT. The CDR3 is 15 amino acids. Trimming took off 3 bases at V and 6 bases at J, with 16 bases between the two ends. The chain's CDR3 is CASSDAGDPGDTQYF. Here the CDR3 DNA reads TGTGCCAGCAGTGACGCAGGGGATCCGGGGGATACGCAGTATTTT.

V gene TRBV9 combines with J gene TRBJ1-1, with 9 bases that match TRBD1. Germline V gene lookup returns CDR1 SGDLS and CDR2 YYNGEE. The CDR3 length is 12 residues. V was clipped by 4 bases and J by 10 bases; unmatched bases: 5. Written as DNA, the CDR3 is TGTGCCAGCAGCCGGGACAGGGCTGGAGCTTTCTTT. Encoded protein: CASSRDRAGAFF.

This clone appeared a few times. The rearrangement links TRBV28 to TRBJ1-4; D is uncertain. Germline values: CDR1 MDHEN, CDR2 SYDVKM. The CDR3 has 11 residues. Trimming removed 6 bases from V and 8 bases from J, with 7 bases in between. The DNA for the CDR3 is TGTGCCAGCAGGATGAGAGAAAAACTGTTTTTT. The encoded protein is CASRMREKLFF.

Here the CDR3 reads CASSTTLAGPRNEQFF. CDR3 nucleotides: TGTGCCAGCAGCACTACTTTAGCGGGACCCCGCAATGAGCAGTTCTTC. V gene TRBV9 combines with J gene TRBJ2-1; 8 bases fit TRBD2. With V trimmed by 4 bases and J by 6 bases, 12 bases remained unmatched. Germline V CDR1 and CDR2: SGDLS, YYNGEE. CDR3 length: 16 amino acids.

The J gene is TRBJ2-1, the V gene TRBV6-5, with D possibly matching TRBD2 (5 bases). The CDR3 has 15 amino acids. Germline V gives CDR1 MNHEY, CDR2 SVGAGI. V lost 5 bases and J 3 bases, leaving 14 bases between the germline ends. Written as DNA, the CDR3 is TGTGCCAGCAGTCTAAACGGACTGGACTACAATGAGCAGTTCTTC. Amino acid sequence: CASSLNGLDYNEQFF.